The 22 T cell receptor beta chains reported below all come from one sample, sequenced in a study of radiotherapy plus CTLA-4 blockade in lung cancer. TCRdb keeps only in-frame clones here, not all; method: immunoSEQ multiplex PCR. The table includes tens of thousands of clones, about 88% detected once. Sequences were derived from peripheral blood, sampled from a patient treated with radiotherapy plus ipilimumab. These TCRs come from a human donor with non-small cell lung cancer whose response to radiotherapy plus ipilimumab could not be evaluated.

The J gene is TRBJ2-1, the V gene TRBV6-1; D possibly corresponds to TRBD1 (6 bases). The germline CDR1 and CDR2 sequences are MNHNS and SASEGT. This CDR3 is 14 amino acids long. Trimming pared 8 bases from V and 1 base from J, leaving 12 bases between. This CDR3 is CASGGEISYNEQFF. The DNA for the CDR3 is TGTGCCAGCGGGGGCGAGATTTCCTACAATGAGCAGTTCTTC.

The J gene is TRBJ2-6, the V gene TRBV6-6; D is possibly TRBD1 (6 bases). The CDR3 spans 15 residues. Germline values: CDR1 MNHNY, CDR2 SVGAGI (reference sequence). Deletions cut 7 bases from V and 6 bases from J, with 16 bases between. CDR3 DNA: TGTGCCAGCATACCACCCGGGACACCGGCCAACGTCCTGACTTTC. This gives the protein CASIPPGTPANVLTF.

V usage is TRBV30 and J usage is TRBJ2-5; the D gene is possibly TRBD2 (6 bases). The end of the DNA aligns better with TRBJ2-7, so the J call may be wrong. From germline, CDR1 is GTSNPN and CDR2 SVGIG (reference sequence). The CDR3 has 13 residues. This chain's CDR3 is CACTLAGPYEQYF. Here the CDR3 DNA reads TGTGCCTGTACTTTGGCGGGGCCCTACGAGCAGTACTTC.

The V call is TRBV6-5, the J call TRBJ2-3; 10 bases agree with TRBD2. V shed 4 bases, J shed 6 bases, and the junction held 7 bases outside the gene matches. This CDR3 spans 15 amino acids. From germline, CDR1 is MNHEY and CDR2 SVGAGI. CDR3 sequence: CASSSSGGSGDTQYF. The CDR3 nucleotides are TGTGCCAGCAGTTCTAGCGGGGGCTCTGGGGATACGCAGTATTTT.

This chain joins TRBV5-6 and TRBJ1-1; 7 bases agree with TRBD1. The CDR3 runs 17 residues. Per the germline V gene, CDR1 is SGHDT and CDR2 is YYEEEE. The junction had 19 bases not matched to a gene; V was cut back by 4 bases and J by 7 bases. CDR3 region: CASSARDSTLKRSEAFF. CDR3 nucleotides: TGTGCCAGCAGCGCCAGGGACAGCACTCTTAAAAGGAGTGAAGCTTTCTTT.

The chain has TRBV5-6 and TRBJ2-3; 7 nucleotides match TRBD1. V was clipped by 4 bases and J by 3 bases; unmatched bases: 11. The CDR3 contains 16 residues. The germline gives CDR1 SGHDT, CDR2 YYEEEE. In DNA form, the CDR3 reads TGTGCCAGCAGCCAAAGAGCAGGGGGTCGAACAGATACGCAGTATTTT. Its protein is CASSQRAGGRTDTQYF. The entire variable domain, with the rest obtained from reference TRBV5-6 and TRBJ2-3, is as follows: DAGVTQSPTHLIKTRGQQVTLRCSPKSGHDTVSWYQQALGQGPQFIFQYYEEEERQRGNFPDRFSGHQFPNYSSELNVNALLLGDSALYLCASSQRAGGRTDTQYFGPGTRLTVL.

This chain uses TRBV5-4 with TRBJ2-5; TRBD1 matches at 8 bases. This CDR3 spans 14 amino acids. V shed 4 bases and J 4 bases; nucleotides not matched to a gene: 6. CDR1 is SGHNT, CDR2 YYREEE, per germline (reference sequence). Here the CDR3 DNA reads TGTGCCAGCAGCACTCAGGGGGCTGGAGAGACCCAGTACTTC. It encodes CASSTQGAGETQYF.

The chain employs TRBV28 and TRBJ2-3; D is possibly TRBD1 (5 bases). CDR3 length equals 16 residues. CDR1 is MDHEN and CDR2 is SYDVKM in the germline V gene. With 1 base removed from V and 4 bases from J, the gap between germline ends came to 15 bases. The CDR3 reads CASSLYGPTDSDTQYF. Written as DNA, the CDR3 is TGTGCCAGCAGTTTATATGGCCCGACAGATTCAGATACGCAGTATTTT.

The chain links TRBV28 to TRBJ1-1, with D possibly matching TRBD1 (5 bases). The CDR3 has 12 residues. The V and J ends lost 5 bases and 7 bases respectively, with 11 bases between them. In germline, CDR1 is MDHEN, CDR2 SYDVKM. Here the CDR3 reads CASSLRGSEAFF. CDR3 nucleotides: TGTGCCAGCAGTCTTCGGGGGAGTGAAGCTTTCTTT.

The rearrangement uses TRBV4-3 and TRBJ2-1, with a weak D call TRBD2 (6 bases). Germline loops: CDR1 LGHNA, CDR2 YSLEER. The CDR3 is 14 amino acids. Trimming pared 3 bases from V and 8 bases from J, leaving 14 bases between. CDR3 residues: CASSQGRGIDEQFF. In DNA, the CDR3 is TGCGCCAGCAGCCAGGGCCGGGGGATCGATGAGCAGTTCTTC.

This rearrangement joins TRBV7-9 to TRBJ1-4, with D unresolved. Looked up from germline, CDR1 is SEHNR and CDR2 is FQNEAQ (reference sequence). V dropped 1 base and J dropped 2 bases, with 11 bases sitting between them. This CDR3 comprises 16 residues. CDR3 nucleotides: TGTGCCAGCAGCTTAGGCCGGAGGGTGACTAATGAAAAACTGTTTTTT. Translating gives CASSLGRRVTNEKLFF.

J is TRBJ2-7 and V is TRBV4-3, with 7 bases fitting TRBD2. Germline CDR1 reads LGHNA; CDR2 reads YSLEER. The length of the CDR3 is 15 residues. V shed 0 bases and J 4 bases; nucleotides not matched to a gene: 6. The CDR3 DNA reads TGCGCCAGCAGCCAAGATACCAGCGGGAAATACGAGCAGTACTTC. As protein: CASSQDTSGKYEQYF.

This clone was counted only a few times. V and J are TRBV28 and TRBJ2-2; the match to TRBD2 covers 13 bases. Germline trimming cut 5 bases from V and 4 bases from J; bases unmatched to any gene: 7. CDR3 length: 17 amino acids. Germline CDR1 reads MDHEN; CDR2 reads SYDVKM. The CDR3 DNA reads as TGTGCCAGCAGTCTCGGACTAGCGGGAGTTGGCACCGGGGAGCTGTTTTTT. Translation gives CASSLGLAGVGTGELFF. The variable domain in full, with the rest retrieved from reference TRBV28 and TRBJ2-2, is DVKVTQSSRYLVKRTGEKVFLECVQDMDHENMFWYRQDPGLGLRLIYFSYDVKMKEKGDIPEGYSVSREKKERFSLILESASTNQTSMYLCASSLGLAGVGTGELFFGEGSRLTVL.

This clone has a single count. The J gene is TRBJ2-7, the V gene TRBV4-1; a possible D gene is TRBD2 (5 bases). Germline CDR1 and CDR2: MGHRA and YSYEKL. The CDR3 loop spans 14 amino acids. Trimming cost V 0 bases and J 3 bases, with 9 bases left between them. The CDR3 region has the DNA TGCGCCAGCAGCCAAGATCCTCGGGACTACGAGCAGTACTTC. Protein product: CASSQDPRDYEQYF.

This clone has a handful of counts. This chain links TRBV7-2 with TRBJ1-2, with 8 nucleotides matching TRBD1. This CDR3 contains 13 residues. The germline V gene has CDR1 SGHTA and CDR2 FQGNSA. V dropped 3 bases and J dropped 3; count of bases not matched to a gene: 0. In DNA form, the CDR3 reads TGTGCCAGCAGCTTGGGACAGGACTATGGCTACACCTTC. It codes for CASSLGQDYGYTF.

The CDR3 DNA is TGTGCCATCAGTGAGTCGGAGGGCGGACAGGTAGACTCTGGGGCCAACGTCCTGACTTTC. Residues: CAISESEGGQVDSGANVLTF. The chain is built from TRBV10-3 and TRBJ2-6, with D possibly TRBD1 on 7 matching bases. CDR3 length: 20 amino acids. The ends were cut back, 0 bases at V and 0 bases at J, with 18 bases in the middle. Germline loops: CDR1 ENHRY, CDR2 SYGVKD.

In its sample, this clone was seen once. The CDR3 sequence is CASSLGTGRQETQYF. The CDR3 DNA is TGTGCCAGCAGCCTTGGGACAGGGAGACAAGAGACCCAGTACTTC. The chain has TRBV9 and TRBJ2-5, with 9 bases lining up with TRBD1. This CDR3 comprises 15 residues. Germline CDR1 and CDR2: SGDLS and YYNGEE. After removal of 4 bases from V and 2 bases from J, the junction contained 6 bases not matched to a gene. Full variable domain (rest looked up from reference TRBV9 and TRBJ2-5): DSGVTQTPKHLITATGQRVTLRCSPRSGDLSVYWYQQSLDQGLQFLIQYYNGEERAKGNILERFSAQQFPDLHSELNLSSLELGDSALYFCASSLGTGRQETQYFGPGTRLLVL.

CDR3 DNA sequence: TGTGCCAGTAGTTCAAGGACTAGCGGGAGTCGCCAAGAGACCCAGTACTTC. Its translation: CASSSRTSGSRQETQYF. The J gene is TRBJ2-5, the V gene TRBV19, with TRBD2 matching over 13 bases. The V segment lost 5 bases and the J segment 1 base; nucleotides outside the gene matches: 7. This CDR3 has 17 amino acids. Germline CDR1 LNHDA, CDR2 SQIVND (reference sequence).

This clone was counted once. V is TRBV21-1 and J is TRBJ2-3; TRBD2 was called by the table and not checked on the DNA. TRBV21-1 has pseudogene status. This CDR3 spans 16 amino acids. The CDR3 region is CASSKQERGCLDTQYF. The CDR3 DNA reads as TGTGCCAGCAGCAAACAGGAGCGGGGGTGTTTAGATACGCAGTATTTT.

This clone was seen a single time. The chain joins TRBV4-3 to TRBJ2-1; D possibly corresponds to TRBD1 (6 bases). Germline assignment: CDR1 LGHNA and CDR2 YSLEER. Trimming shortened V by 1 base and J by 3 bases, and 22 bases separated the two germline ends. CDR3 length: 19 residues. The CDR3 coding sequence is TGCGCCAGCAGCCAAGCCCCTCGGACAGCCCGGTCGGGCTACAATGAGCAGTTCTTC. Residues: CASSQAPRTARSGYNEQFF.

V usage is TRBV14 and J usage is TRBJ1-4, with D possibly being TRBD1 (5 bases). The V end lost 4 bases, the J end lost 8 bases, and 11 bases lay between the germline ends. Germline CDR1 is SGHDN and CDR2 is FVKESK. The CDR3 consists of 13 residues. CDR3 protein: CASSLRVREKLFF. The CDR3 bases are TGTGCCAGCAGCCTCAGGGTGCGGGAAAAACTGTTTTTT. Full variable domain (outside the CDR3, taken from reference TRBV14 and TRBJ1-4): EAGVTQFPSHSVIEKGQTVTLRCDPISGHDNLYWYRRVMGKEIKFLLHFVKESKQDESGMPNNRFLAERTGGTYSTLKVQPAELEDSGVYFCASSLRVREKLFFGSGTQLSVL.

V usage is TRBV21-1 and J usage is TRBJ2-6; the D call of TRBD2 is as the table states it, not checked on the DNA. TRBV21-1 constitutes a pseudogene. The CDR3 runs 17 residues. Written as DNA, the CDR3 is TGTGCCAGCAGCAAAGGGGACTCCTGCCCTGGGGCCAACGTCCTGACTTTC. It translates to CASSKGDSCPGANVLTF.